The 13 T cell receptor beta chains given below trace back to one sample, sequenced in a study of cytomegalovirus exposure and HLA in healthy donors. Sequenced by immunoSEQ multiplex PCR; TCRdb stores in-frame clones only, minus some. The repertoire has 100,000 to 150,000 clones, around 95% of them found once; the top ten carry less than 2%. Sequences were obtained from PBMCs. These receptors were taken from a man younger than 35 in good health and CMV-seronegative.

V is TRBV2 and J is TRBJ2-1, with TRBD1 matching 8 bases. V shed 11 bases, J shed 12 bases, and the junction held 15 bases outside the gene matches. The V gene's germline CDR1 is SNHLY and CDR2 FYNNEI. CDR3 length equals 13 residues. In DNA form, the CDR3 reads TGTGCCGGACGATACCAGGGGGCGGGTGGGCAGTTCTTC. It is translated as CAGRYQGAGGQFF.

CDR3 nucleotides: TGCAGTGCTTGGACAGGGGGACGGGCTTTCTTT. Encoded protein: CSAWTGGRAFF. The genes are TRBV20-1 and TRBJ1-1, with 10 bases fitting TRBD1. J gave up 11 bases and V 5 bases, and 5 bases lay outside the gene matches. CDR1 is DFQATT and CDR2 is SNEGSKA in the germline V gene (reference sequence). CDR3 size: 11 residues.

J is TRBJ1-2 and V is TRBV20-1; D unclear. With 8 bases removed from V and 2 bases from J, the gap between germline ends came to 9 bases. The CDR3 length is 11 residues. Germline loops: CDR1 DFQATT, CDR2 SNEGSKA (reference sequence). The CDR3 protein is CSTTSNYGYTF. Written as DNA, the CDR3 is TGCAGTACAACGTCCAACTATGGCTACACCTTC.

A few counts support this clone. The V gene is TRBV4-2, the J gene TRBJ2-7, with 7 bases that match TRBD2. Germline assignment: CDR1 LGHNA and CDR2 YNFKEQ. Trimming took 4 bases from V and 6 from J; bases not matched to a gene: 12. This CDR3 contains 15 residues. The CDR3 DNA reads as TGTGCCAGCAGCCCCTCCGGCCGGCCGGGGGGCGAGCAGTACTTC. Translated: CASSPSGRPGGEQYF.

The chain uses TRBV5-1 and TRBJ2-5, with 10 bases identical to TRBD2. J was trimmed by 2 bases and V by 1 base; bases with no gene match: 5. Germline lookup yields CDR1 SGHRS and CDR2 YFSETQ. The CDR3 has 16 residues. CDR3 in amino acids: CASSLSPLAGQETQYF. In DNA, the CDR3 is TGCGCCAGCAGCTTGTCCCCACTAGCGGGGCAAGAGACCCAGTACTTC.

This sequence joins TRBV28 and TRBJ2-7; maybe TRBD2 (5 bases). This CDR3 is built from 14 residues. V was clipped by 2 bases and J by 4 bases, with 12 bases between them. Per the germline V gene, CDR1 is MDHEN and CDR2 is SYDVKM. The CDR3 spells CASSLEGTPYEQYF. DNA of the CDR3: TGTGCCAGCAGTTTAGAGGGCACTCCTTACGAGCAGTACTTC.

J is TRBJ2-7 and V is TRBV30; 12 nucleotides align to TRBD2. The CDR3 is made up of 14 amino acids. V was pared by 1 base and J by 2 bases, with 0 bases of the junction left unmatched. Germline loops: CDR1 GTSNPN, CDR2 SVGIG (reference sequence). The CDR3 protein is CAWSGLAGAYEQYF. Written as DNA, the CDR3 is TGTGCCTGGAGTGGACTAGCGGGAGCCTACGAGCAGTACTTC.

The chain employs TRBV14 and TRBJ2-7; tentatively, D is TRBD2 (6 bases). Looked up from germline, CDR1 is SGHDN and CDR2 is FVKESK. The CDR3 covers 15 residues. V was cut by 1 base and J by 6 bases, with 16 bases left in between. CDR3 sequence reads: CASSQALARGAEQYF. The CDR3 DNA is TGTGCCAGCAGCCAAGCGCTAGCGCGCGGGGCCGAGCAGTACTTC.

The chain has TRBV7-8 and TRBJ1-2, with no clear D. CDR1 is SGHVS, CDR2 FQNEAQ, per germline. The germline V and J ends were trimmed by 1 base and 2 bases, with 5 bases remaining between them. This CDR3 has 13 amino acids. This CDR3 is CASSLGANYGYTF. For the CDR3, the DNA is TGTGCCAGCAGCTTAGGGGCGAACTATGGCTACACCTTC. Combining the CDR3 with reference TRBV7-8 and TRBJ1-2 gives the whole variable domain GAGVSQSPRYKVAKRGQDVALRCDPISGHVSLFWYQQALGQGPEFLTYFQNEAQLDKSGLPSDRFFAERPEGSVSTLKIQRTQQEDSAVYLCASSLGANYGYTFGSGTRLTVV.

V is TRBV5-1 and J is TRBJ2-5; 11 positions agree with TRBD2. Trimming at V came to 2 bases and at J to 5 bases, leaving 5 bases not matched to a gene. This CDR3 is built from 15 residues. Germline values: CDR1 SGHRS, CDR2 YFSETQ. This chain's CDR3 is CASSLLAGDGETQYF. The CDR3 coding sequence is TGCGCCAGCAGCTTACTAGCGGGAGATGGGGAGACCCAGTACTTC.

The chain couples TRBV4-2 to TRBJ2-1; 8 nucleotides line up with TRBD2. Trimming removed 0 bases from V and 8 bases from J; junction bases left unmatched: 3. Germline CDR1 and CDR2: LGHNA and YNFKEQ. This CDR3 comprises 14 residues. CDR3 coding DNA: TGTGCCAGCAGCCAAGACGGGGGGGGCGATGAGCAGTTCTTC. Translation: CASSQDGGGDEQFF.

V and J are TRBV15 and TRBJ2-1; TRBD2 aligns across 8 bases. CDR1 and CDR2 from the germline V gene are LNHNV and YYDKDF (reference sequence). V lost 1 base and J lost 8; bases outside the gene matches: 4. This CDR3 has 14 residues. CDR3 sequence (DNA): TGTGCCACCAGCAGAGTCGGGAGGGCCGATGAGCAGTTCTTC. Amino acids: CATSRVGRADEQFF.

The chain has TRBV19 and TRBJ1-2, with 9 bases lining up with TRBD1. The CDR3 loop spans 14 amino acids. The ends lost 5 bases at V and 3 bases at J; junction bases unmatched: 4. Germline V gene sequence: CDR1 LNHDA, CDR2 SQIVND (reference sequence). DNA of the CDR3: TGTGCCAGTAGTCGGGACAGGGTGGACTATGGCTACACCTTC. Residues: CASSRDRVDYGYTF.